This TCR beta chain was retrieved from a study of cytomegalovirus exposure and HLA in healthy donors. A note on this clone: Its specificity is unknown.

General study findings and limits: Analysis was carried out at a later point, and it linked a missense DCLRE1C variant to TCR beta V- and J-gene trimming. A prior analysis recorded that most TCR beta V segments were productive about 87% or about 30% of the time.

Trimming cost V 5 bases and J 7 bases; bases outside gene matches: 2. CDR3 size: 15 residues. Germline CDR1 is MGHDK and CDR2 is SYGVNS. 60 Vbeta and 13 Jbeta primers were used in PCR. Here immunoSEQ multiplex PCR was the method, and the copy in TCRdb shows in-frame clones only, minus some. The data hold roughly 65,000 clones, with about four fifths observed a single time. The rearrangement joins TRBV25-1 to TRBJ2-1, with 16 bases identical to TRBD2. What was sequenced was PBMCs. This TCR came from a woman in her 30s in good health and CMV-seronegative. In nucleotides, the CDR3 is TGTGCCAGCAGTCCGGGACTAGCGGGAGGGAATGAGCAGTTCTTC. Protein: CASSPGLAGGNEQFF.